Reported below is one T cell receptor (beta chain). The source of the sample is a study of blood T cell repertoires in COVID-19. As originally analysed: Using reference gene primer amplification, nucleated cell counts were estimated. Here immunoSEQ multiplex PCR was the method, and the copy in TCRdb shows in-frame clones only, minus some. That table furnishes V, J and clone size, whereas the DNA furnished D and trimming. The table has around 260,000 clones, over 75% seen once; the top ten hold 13%. This CDR3 is built from 12 residues. The V end was cut by 8 bases, the J end by 2 bases, with 9 bases between. Germline lookup yields CDR1 LNHDA and CDR2 SQIVND (reference sequence).

The sequenced sample was peripheral blood. The genes are TRBV19 and TRBJ1-1, with D hard to call. The TCR was taken from a human donor in a cohort sampled during active COVID-19. Here the CDR3 DNA reads TGTGCCAGTCGGAGGGTCAACACTGAAGCTTTCTTT. It is translated as CASRRVNTEAFF.